What follows describes a single T cell receptor (beta chain). These data belong to a study of shared clonotypes between healthy human individuals. CDR3 length equals 15 residues. The V gene end was trimmed by 1 base and the J gene end by 3 bases; junction bases not matched to a gene: 3. Germline V CDR1 and CDR2: MGHRA, YSYEKL. Terminally differentiated effector memory CD45RA+ cells were excluded from the naive CD8 cells, which were CD45RO-negative and positively selected for CCR7. Here immunoSEQ multiplex PCR was the method, and the copy in TCRdb shows in-frame clones only, minus some. The sample has approximately 840,000 clones, just over 95% seen once.

This clonotype originated in a man aged 25 to 40 in good health. The chain employs TRBV4-1 and TRBJ2-7; 10 nucleotides align to TRBD1. Sequencing was done on a sample of naive CD8+ T cells sorted from blood. In DNA form, the CDR3 reads TGCGCCAGCAGCCAAGTGGGACAGGGGCTCTACGAGCAGTACTTC. It codes for CASSQVGQGLYEQYF.